This T cell receptor (beta chain) is drawn from a study of graft-versus-host responses after intestinal transplantation. As for the study in general: Each of the recipients got a multivisceral, liver-intestinal, or isolated intestinal transplant. Regarding the study as a whole: Early post-transplant declines in HvG were associated with peak levels of circulating GvH clones.

Between the trimmed V and J ends, which lost 1 base and 2 bases, there was a span of 12 bases. The CDR3 is 15 residues long. Germline-derived CDR1 and CDR2 are SGHRS and YFSETQ. Here immunoSEQ multiplex PCR was the method, and the copy in TCRdb shows in-frame clones only, minus some. The sample shows 98,000 or so clones, roughly 90% of them seen only once. About this clone itself: Its antigen is unidentified.

This chain links TRBV5-1 with TRBJ2-5; the D gene is possibly TRBD2 (6 bases). The specimen was unstimulated CD4+ T cells sorted from spleen or lymph node cells, collected before intestinal transplant. The receptor was derived from a human donor who received an intestinal transplant. The chain's CDR3 is CASSLISGPQETQYF. Written as DNA, the CDR3 is TGCGCCAGCAGCTTGATCAGCGGGCCACAAGAGACCCAGTACTTC.